The 10 T cell receptor beta chains below all came from one sample that was sequenced in a study of blood T cells in healthy people across ages. Primers used in a second PCR of about 6 to 11 cycles were a sample-barcoded 5' primer and a J-beta primer mix. TCRdb reanalysed the 5' RACE reads using MiXCR and keeps one entry per CDR3 protein. This sample has hundreds of thousands of distinct CDR3 sequences, with about 21% found just once. Sequencing was performed on blood. The receptors originated from a man aged 65-85 years in good health.

This clonotype was detected a few times. The chain employs TRBV10-3 and TRBJ2-5, with D possibly being TRBD1 or TRBD2 (6 bases each). The DNA end is more similar to TRBJ2-1, so the J call may be wrong. CDR1 is ENHRY and CDR2 is SYGVKD in the germline V gene. The CDR3 is 15 amino acids. The CDR3 sequence is CAISDGGLGSYEQFF. In DNA, the CDR3 is TGTGCCATCAGTGATGGGGGGCTCGGGAGTTATGAGCAGTTCTTC.

The sample holds a few counts of this clonotype. The chain recombines TRBV10-3 with TRBJ2-7; TRBD1 matches 7 bases. CDR3 length: 15 amino acids. Trimming took 0 bases from V and 0 from J; bases not matched to a gene: 2. The germline gives CDR1 ENHRY, CDR2 SYGVKD. The CDR3 loop is CAISESGTVSYEQYF. DNA of the CDR3: TGTGCCATCAGTGAGTCGGGGACAGTCTCCTACGAGCAGTACTTC.

This clonotype was counted a few times. The J gene is TRBJ1-1, the V gene TRBV12-3 or TRBV12-4; D is uncertain. This CDR3 is built from 13 residues. Deletions cut 0 bases from V and 8 bases from J, with 10 bases between. Here the CDR3 DNA reads TGTGCCAGCAGTTTAGCAGGAAAGGACGAAGCTTTCTTT. It encodes CASSLAGKDEAFF.

The chain recombines TRBV7-9 with TRBJ2-4; D may be TRBD1 (6 bases). There are 16 residues in the CDR3. V lost 4 bases, J lost 0 bases, and 13 bases lay in between. Germline V CDR1 and CDR2: SEHNR, FQNEAQ (reference sequence). CDR3 bases: TGTGCCAGCAGCTCCGGGACACTCATAGCCAAAAACATTCAGTACTTC. Translated, it gives CASSSGTLIAKNIQYF.

This clonotype was counted only a few times. The rearrangement uses TRBV6-2 or TRBV6-3 and TRBJ2-2; D may match TRBD1 or TRBD2 (6 bases each). The V end was cut by 0 bases, the J end by 5 bases, with 13 bases between. The germline V gene encodes CDR1 MNHEY and CDR2 SVGEGT. The CDR3 covers 16 residues. This CDR3 is CASSYSGRGGTGELFF. For the CDR3, the DNA is TGTGCCAGCAGTTACTCGGGCAGGGGAGGAACCGGGGAGCTGTTTTTT.

This clonotype was picked up a small number of times. V is TRBV7-9 and J is TRBJ1-1; 8 bases are shared with TRBD1. The CDR3 is made up of 15 amino acids. Per the germline V gene, CDR1 is SEHNR and CDR2 is FQNEAQ (reference sequence). The V and J ends lost 5 bases and 2 bases, in that order; junction bases with no gene match: 7. DNA for the CDR3: TGTGCCAGCAGCCTTCAGGGGGCTGACAACACTGAAGCTTTCTTT. This codes for CASSLQGADNTEAFF.

This clonotype was found a few times. The chain uses TRBV4-1 and TRBJ2-7; TRBD1 agrees at 8 bases. Germline values: CDR1 MGHRA, CDR2 YSYEKL. V dropped 2 bases and J dropped 5; count of bases not matched to a gene: 5. There are 14 residues in the CDR3. CDR3 in DNA: TGCGCCAGCAGCCAACTTGACAGGGGAAACGAGCAGTACTTC. Translated, it gives CASSQLDRGNEQYF.

The chain combines TRBV6-6 with TRBJ2-5; 7 nucleotides agree with TRBD1. The CDR3 spans 15 residues. V gave up 0 bases and J gave up 4 bases; unmatched junction bases: 5. Germline V lookup: CDR1 MNHNY, CDR2 SVGAGI (reference sequence). The CDR3 nucleotides are TGTGCCAGCAGTTACTCCCGGACAGGACCAGAGACCCAGTACTTC. Amino acids: CASSYSRTGPETQYF.

This chain connects TRBV12-3 or TRBV12-4 to TRBJ2-7, with D perhaps TRBD1 (5 bases). The end of the DNA fits TRBJ2-1 better, so the J call may be wrong. The CDR3 runs to 14 residues. DNA for the CDR3: TGTGCCAGCAGTCCGATGGACACAAACAATGAGCAGTTCTTC. This codes for CASSPMDTNNEQFF.

This clonotype was seen many times. V is TRBV20-1 and J is TRBJ2-5, with D perhaps TRBD2 (5 bases). The CDR3 sequence is 14 residues long. Germline V lookup: CDR1 DFQATT, CDR2 SNEGSKA (reference sequence). Trimming took 4 bases from V and 1 from J, leaving 13 bases between them. The CDR3 reads CSATSWQFQETQYF. The CDR3 nucleotides read TGCAGTGCTACTAGCTGGCAGTTCCAAGAGACCCAGTACTTC.